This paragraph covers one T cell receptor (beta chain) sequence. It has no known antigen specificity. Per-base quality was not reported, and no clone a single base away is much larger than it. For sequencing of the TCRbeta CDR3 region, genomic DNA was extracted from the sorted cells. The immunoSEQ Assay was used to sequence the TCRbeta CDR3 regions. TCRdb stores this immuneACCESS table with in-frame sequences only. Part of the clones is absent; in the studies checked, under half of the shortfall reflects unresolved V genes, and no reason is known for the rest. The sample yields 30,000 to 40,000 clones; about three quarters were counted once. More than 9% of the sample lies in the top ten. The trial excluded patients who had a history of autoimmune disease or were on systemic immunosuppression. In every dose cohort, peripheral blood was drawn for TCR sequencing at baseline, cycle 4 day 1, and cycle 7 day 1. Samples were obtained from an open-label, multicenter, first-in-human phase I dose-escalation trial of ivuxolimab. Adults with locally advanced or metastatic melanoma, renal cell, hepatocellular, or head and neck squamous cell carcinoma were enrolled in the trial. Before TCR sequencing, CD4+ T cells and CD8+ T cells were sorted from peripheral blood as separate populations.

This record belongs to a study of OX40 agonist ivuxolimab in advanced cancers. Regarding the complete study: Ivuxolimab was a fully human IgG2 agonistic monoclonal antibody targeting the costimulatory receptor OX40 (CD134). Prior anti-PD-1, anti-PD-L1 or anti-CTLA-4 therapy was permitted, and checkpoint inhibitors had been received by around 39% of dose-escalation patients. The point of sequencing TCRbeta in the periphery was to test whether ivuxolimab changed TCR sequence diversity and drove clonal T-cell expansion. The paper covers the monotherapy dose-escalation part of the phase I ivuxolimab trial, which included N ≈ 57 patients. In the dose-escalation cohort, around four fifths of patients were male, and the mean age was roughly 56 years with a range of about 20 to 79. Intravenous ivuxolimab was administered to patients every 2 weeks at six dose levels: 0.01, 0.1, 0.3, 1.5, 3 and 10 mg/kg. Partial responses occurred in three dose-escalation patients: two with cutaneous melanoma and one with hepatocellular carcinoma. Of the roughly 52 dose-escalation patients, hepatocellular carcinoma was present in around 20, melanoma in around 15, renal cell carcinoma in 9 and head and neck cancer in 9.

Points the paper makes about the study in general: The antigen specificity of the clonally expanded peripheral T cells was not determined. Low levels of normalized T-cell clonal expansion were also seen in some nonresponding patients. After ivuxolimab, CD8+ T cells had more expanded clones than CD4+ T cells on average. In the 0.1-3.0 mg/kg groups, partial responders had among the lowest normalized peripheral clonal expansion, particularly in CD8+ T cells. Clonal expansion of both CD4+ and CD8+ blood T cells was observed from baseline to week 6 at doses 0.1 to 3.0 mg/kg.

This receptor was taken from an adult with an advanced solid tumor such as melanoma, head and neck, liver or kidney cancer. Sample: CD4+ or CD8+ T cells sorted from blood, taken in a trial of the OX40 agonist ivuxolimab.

The CDR3 here reads CASSAVRGASNYGYTF. The sequenced DNA is TGTGCCAGCAGCGCCGTTAGGGGGGCGTCCAACTATGGCTACACCTTC. The sequence joins TRBV7-9 to TRBJ1-2; the best D guess is TRBD1, with 6 bases matching. The junction carries 18 bases between V and J, which are trimmed by 5 bases and 2 bases respectively. CDR3 length: 16 amino acids, cysteine to phenylalanine. Of all the DNA, just the CDR3 is kept, 48 bases in frame from base 1. CDR1 and CDR2 were assigned from the germline V gene (reference sequence) as SEHNR and FQNEAQ. Joined to the reference TRBV7-9 and TRBJ1-2 proteins, this CDR3 gives the full variable domain: DTGVSQNPRHKITKRGQNVTFRCDPISEHNRLYWYRQTLGQGPEFLTYFQNEAQLEKSRLLSDRFSAERPKGSFSTLEIQRTEQGDSAMYLCASSAVRGASNYGYTFGSGTRLTVV.